This TCR beta chain originates from a study of resident and recirculating memory T cells in vitiligo. Regarding the study as a whole: No unique dominant TCR clone was found in vitiligo lesions.

Measured with immunoSEQ multiplex PCR; TCRdb has only the in-frame clones, and not every one. The table shows tens of thousands of clones, with more than 85% occurring only once. Germline assignment: CDR1 SGHTS and CDR2 YDEGEE. CDR3 length: 16 amino acids. Losses at the gene ends were 4 bases for V and 2 bases for J; bases not matched to a gene: 8. For this clone: Its matching antigen is unknown.

V is TRBV5-8 and J is TRBJ1-5; 8 positions match TRBD1. The sequenced sample consisted of blood. The receptor's source is a male donor with vitiligo. This chain's CDR3 is CASSNQGAKGNQPQHF. Written as DNA, the CDR3 is TGTGCCAGCAGCAACCAGGGGGCTAAGGGCAATCAGCCCCAGCATTTT.